This T cell receptor beta chain was found in a study of cytomegalovirus exposure and HLA in healthy donors. Study-level information: An earlier analysis found 100 million or so unique TCR beta sequences from approximately 170 million T cells. The study, taken as a whole, reports: Presence/absence results assume similar sequencing depth per donor, which may not hold. Rare TCR sequences predominated, though certain public TCRs were found in many donors.

PCR employed 60 Vbeta and 13 Jbeta primers. Authors' analysis steps: In a later analysis, roughly 10 million of some 80 million unique beta chains occurred in at least two donors. TCRdb keeps only in-frame clones here, not all; method: immunoSEQ multiplex PCR. V and J calls and clone size come straight from that table; D and trimming were deduced from the DNA. The repertoire consists of about 250,000 clones, with about 80% occurring once and the leading ten covering 0.3%. Note on this clone: Its antigen is as yet unknown.

The sample taken for sequencing was PBMCs. This clonotype originated in a girl aged 2 to 9 in good health and CMV-seronegative.

The DNA of the CDR3 is TGTGCCAGCAGCAAAGCGACAGACTTTCAAGAGACCCAGTACTTC. It is translated as CASSKATDFQETQYF. The chain couples TRBV21-1 to TRBJ2-5; the table gives TRBD1 as D, unverified against the DNA. TRBV21-1 is flagged as a pseudogene. The CDR3 is made up of 15 amino acids.